This record concerns one TCR beta chain sequence. The record originates from a study of blood T cell repertoires in COVID-19. Background on the study: Samples came from the United States, Italy and Spain, spanning acute and convalescent COVID-19. The analysed material was cDNA or gDNA that came from T cells, B-cell-depleted T cells, or PBMCs.

As handled by the study authors: Scientists estimated how many nucleated cells there were by amplifying reference gene primers. The data were produced by immunoSEQ multiplex PCR, yet TCRdb's version contains in-frame clones alone and is incomplete. That table furnishes V, J and clone size, whereas the DNA furnished D and trimming. There are about 180,000 clones in the sample; roughly 84% occur only once, and under 6% lies in the top ten. Followed over time, Seattle patients had been enrolled while infection was active. Sequenced material: peripheral blood. The receptor's source is a woman in her forties or fifties with COVID-19, enrolled during active disease.

CDR3: CASSLRQAANTGELFF. CDR3 bases: TGTGCCAGCAGCTTACGCCAAGCTGCGAACACCGGGGAGCTGTTTTTT. The chain employs TRBV7-8 and TRBJ2-2; D is unclear. The CDR3 loop spans 16 amino acids. The V gene lost 2 bases and the J gene lost 0 bases, with 10 bases spanning the gap. Per the germline V gene, CDR1 is SGHVS and CDR2 is FQNEAQ.